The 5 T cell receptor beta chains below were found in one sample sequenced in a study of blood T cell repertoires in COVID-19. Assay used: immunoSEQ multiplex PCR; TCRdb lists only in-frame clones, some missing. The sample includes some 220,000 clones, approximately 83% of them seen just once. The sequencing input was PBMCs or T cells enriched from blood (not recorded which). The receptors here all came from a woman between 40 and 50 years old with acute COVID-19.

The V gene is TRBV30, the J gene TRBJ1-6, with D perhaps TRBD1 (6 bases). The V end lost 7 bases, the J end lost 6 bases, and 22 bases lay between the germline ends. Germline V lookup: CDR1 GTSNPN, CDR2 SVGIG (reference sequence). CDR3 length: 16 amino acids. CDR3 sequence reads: CASLRGGARSNSPLHF. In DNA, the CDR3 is TGTGCCTCCCTACGGGGGGGGGCGCGGAGTAATTCACCCCTCCACTTT.

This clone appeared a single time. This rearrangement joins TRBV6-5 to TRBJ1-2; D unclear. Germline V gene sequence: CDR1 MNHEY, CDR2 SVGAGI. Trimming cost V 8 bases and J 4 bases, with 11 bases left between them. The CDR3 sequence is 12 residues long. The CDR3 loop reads CASHALSYGYTF. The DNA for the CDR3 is TGTGCCAGCCATGCCCTTAGCTATGGCTACACCTTC.

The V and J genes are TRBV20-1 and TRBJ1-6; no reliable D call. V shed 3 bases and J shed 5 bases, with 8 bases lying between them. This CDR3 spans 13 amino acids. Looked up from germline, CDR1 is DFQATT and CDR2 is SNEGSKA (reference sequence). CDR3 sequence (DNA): TGCAGTGCTAGTGCAGTTAATAATTCACCCCTCCACTTT. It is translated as CSASAVNNSPLHF.

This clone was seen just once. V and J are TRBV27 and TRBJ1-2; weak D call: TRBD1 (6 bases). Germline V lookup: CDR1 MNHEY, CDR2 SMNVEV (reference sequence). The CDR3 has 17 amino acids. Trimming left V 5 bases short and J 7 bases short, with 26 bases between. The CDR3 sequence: CASSPRPSGGAPIGYTF. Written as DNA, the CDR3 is TGTGCCAGCAGTCCCAGACCCTCGGGGGGGGCCCCTATTGGCTACACCTTC.

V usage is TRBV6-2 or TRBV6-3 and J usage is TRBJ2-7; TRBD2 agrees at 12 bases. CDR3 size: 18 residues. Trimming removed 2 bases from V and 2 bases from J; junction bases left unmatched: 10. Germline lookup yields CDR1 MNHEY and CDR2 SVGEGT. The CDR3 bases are TGTGCCAGCAGTTACCCGGCGGGACTAGCGGGTTCGGCCTACGAGCAGTACTTC. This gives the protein CASSYPAGLAGSAYEQYF.